This entry features one T cell receptor beta chain sequence. This sample is drawn from a study of PD-1 blockade in classical Hodgkin lymphoma. The assay was immunoSEQ multiplex PCR, and TCRdb's table has in-frame clones only and misses some. Here the sample spans 50,000 to 65,000 clones, more than 75% being singletons. CDR1 SQVTM and CDR2 ANQGSEA come from the germline V gene. V lost 1 base and J 7 bases, leaving 11 bases between the germline ends. The CDR3 is made up of 13 amino acids. Each patient experienced a relapse that followed autologous stem cell transplantation, and brentuximab vedotin exposure varied.

This clonotype originated in a human donor with classical Hodgkin lymphoma. The rearrangement uses TRBV29-1 and TRBJ2-1; D is undetermined. This specimen consisted of peripheral blood mononuclear cells (PBMCs), obtained before the second cycle of nivolumab. The CDR3: CSVEGGNENEQFF. CDR3 sequence (DNA): TGCAGCGTTGAAGGGGGTAACGAAAATGAGCAGTTCTTC.